This T cell receptor (beta chain) originates from a study of response to subunit inactivated influenza vaccine. This clonotype was seen a handful of times. Its antigen is as yet unknown. In TCRdb, the RT-PCR reads were re-called with MiXCR into one record per CDR3 protein. The repertoire holds roughly 700,000 distinct CDR3 sequences, with roughly 14% as singletons. Study conclusions and caveats: Each seasonal influenza vaccination, the authors suggested, recruits few new T cells.

Deletions cut 3 bases from V and 6 bases from J, with 9 bases between. The CDR3 covers 13 residues. The specimen comprised PBMCs from blood, sampled approximately 15 days before vaccination. This chain uses TRBV12-3 or TRBV12-4 with TRBJ1-5, with D unclear. The TCR comes from a man aged 50 to 59 who received an inactivated influenza vaccine. DNA of the CDR3: TGTGCCAGCAGTTTCCCCGGGAGTCAGCCCCAGCATTTT. Protein: CASSFPGSQPQHF.